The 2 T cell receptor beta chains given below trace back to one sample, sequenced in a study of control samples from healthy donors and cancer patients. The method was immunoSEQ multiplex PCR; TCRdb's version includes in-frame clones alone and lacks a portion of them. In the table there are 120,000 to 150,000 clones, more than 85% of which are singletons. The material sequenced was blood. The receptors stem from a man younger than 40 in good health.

CDR3: CASSLGTGGFDEQYF. The CDR3 coding sequence is TGCGCCAGCAGCTTGGGAACAGGGGGCTTCGACGAGCAGTACTTC. The chain uses TRBV5-1 and TRBJ2-7; 9 nucleotides line up with TRBD1. The V and J ends lost 0 bases and 5 bases, in that order; junction bases with no gene match: 6. Germline V gene lookup returns CDR1 SGHRS and CDR2 YFSETQ. The CDR3 covers 15 residues.

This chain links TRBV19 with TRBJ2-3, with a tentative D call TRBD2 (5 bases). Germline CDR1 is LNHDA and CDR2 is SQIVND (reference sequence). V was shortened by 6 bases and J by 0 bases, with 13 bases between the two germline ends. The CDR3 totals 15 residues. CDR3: CASSLGRTSTDTQYF. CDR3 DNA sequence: TGTGCCAGTAGCTTAGGACGGACTAGCACAGATACGCAGTATTTT.